This T cell receptor (beta chain) emerged from a study of T-cell memory formation after mild COVID-19 (dated by TCRdb to about 2021). With respect to the entire study: Most TCR sequence clusters were specific to one of the two donors. In two donors, T-cell clones that expanded and contracted after mild COVID-19 were followed by sequencing TCRalpha and TCRbeta repertoires longitudinally. The cohort comprised two young, previously healthy adult volunteers, one female and one male.

Ficoll-Paque density gradient centrifugation was the method used to isolate PBMCs. Concerning this clonotype: The antigen it recognizes is unknown. The record has no base qualities; no much larger clone is one base away.

V drops 1 base and J drops 2 bases, leaving 19 bases in between. From the germline V gene (reference sequence), CDR1 is SEHNR and CDR2 is FQNEAQ. From its cysteine to its phenylalanine, the CDR3 spans 18 amino acids. The kept DNA is CDR3 alone, 54 bases in frame from the first base. These reads were obtained on an Illumina NovaSeq 6000. TCRalpha and TCRbeta cDNA libraries were constructed by 5'RACE with constant-segment primers, with sample barcodes and unique molecular identifiers being introduced. RNA was extracted from every sample with Trizol reagent. Amplification of the libraries took two PCR steps, and the second step added a second sample barcode plus Illumina TruSeq adapters. Sequencing of libraries was performed on an Illumina NovaSeq with 2 x 150 bp paired-end reads. Per the original workflow: With migec v1.2.7, reads were demultiplexed and then collapsed into UMI-guided consensus sequences. Using mixcr v2.1.11, UMI consensuses were aligned to TRA and TRB V and J templates and then assembled into clonotypes. A clonotype was counted as expanded or contracted only if both edgeR and NoisET called the change significant, with noise models trained on biological replicates. edgeR calls used a false discovery rate-adjusted p below 0.01 and a log2 fold-change threshold of 1. As an exploratory analysis of dynamics, PCA with hierarchical clustering was applied to max-normalized trajectories of the 1000 most abundant clonotypes. Each responding clone was given a CD4 or CD8 phenotype based on the CD4+ and CD8+ repertoires, which had been sequenced separately. TCRdb trimmed the raw reads at Q25, called clones with MiXCR and kept productive beta chains. Each entry merges the rows of one CDR3 protein and shows their most common DNA and genes. Here the V and J calls rest on TCRdb's processing, not on the authors' analysis. This sample is represented by hundreds of thousands of distinct CDR3 sequences; roughly 20% of them were singletons. Together, the top ten hold roughly a fifth of the sample.

The paper as a whole reports these results and caveats: Whether the second-wave clones peaking on day 37 were SARS-CoV-2 specific was not confirmed. Some responding clones were detected in pre-infection memory, suggesting pre-existing cross-reactive memory T cells joined the SARS-CoV-2 response. From day 15 to 85, contracting clones showed balanced CD4/CD8 phenotypes, whereas a second wave of clones that expanded from day 15 to 37 leaned towards CD4+. Only a couple of mild cases were covered by the study, and larger cohorts that include severe cases with pre-infection samples were considered necessary. Contracting CD4+ clones were located mainly in the CM and EM memory subsets, whereas CD8+ clones were found to be enriched in EMRA.

The source of this sequence is a man younger than 35 who had mild COVID-19 (a few samples of this study predate the infection). The sample titles of this study are shuffled in the database, so cell type and time point are left out; the donor was told from shared clones. This receptor chain uses TRBV7-9 and TRBJ2-3; the D gene may be TRBD1 or TRBD2, since each aligns over 5 bases. Specimen: PBMCs or a T cell subset sorted from them (not recorded which). The sequenced DNA is TGTGCCAGCAGCTTAGGTGGGACGGCCTCACCCCTCACAGATACGCAGTATTTT. It is translated as CASSLGGTASPLTDTQYF.